Below, 26 T cell receptor beta chains from the same sample are listed, as sequenced in a study of shared clonotypes between healthy human individuals. Libraries were prepared by immunoSEQ multiplex PCR; TCRdb keeps only in-frame clonotypes and omits some of them. Of about 700,000 clones in the sample, about 90% were seen once. Terminally differentiated effector memory CD45RA+ cells were excluded from the naive CD8 cells, which were CD45RO-negative and positively selected for CCR7. The source material was naive CD8+ T cells sorted from blood. The receptors stem from a man in his thirties or forties in good health.

This rearrangement joins TRBV29-1 to TRBJ2-7, with D maybe TRBD1 (6 bases). The CDR3 has 12 amino acids. V was clipped by 4 bases and J by 2 bases, with 9 bases between them. Per germline, CDR1 SQVTM and CDR2 ANQGSEA. The CDR3 region is CSVVGQPYEQYF. CDR3 nucleotide sequence: TGCAGCGTTGTAGGACAGCCCTACGAGCAGTACTTC.

The chain links TRBV7-9 to TRBJ2-6; perhaps TRBD2 as D (5 bases). Germline V CDR1 and CDR2: SEHNR, FQNEAQ (reference sequence). CDR3 length equals 18 residues. V lost 5 bases to trimming and J lost 2 bases, with 19 bases between them. In DNA, the CDR3 is TGTGCCAGCAGCGTAACAGACTATGAGTTAGCTGGGGCCAACGTCCTGACTTTC. Protein product: CASSVTDYELAGANVLTF.

The J gene is TRBJ1-2, the V gene TRBV30; D is uncertain. The V end lost 7 bases, the J end lost 8 bases, and 14 bases lay between the germline ends. CDR3 length: 11 residues. Germline-derived CDR1 and CDR2 are GTSNPN and SVGIG (reference sequence). CDR3 nucleotide sequence: TGTGCCTTCTCGACGGGGTTCGGCTACACCTTC. Protein product: CAFSTGFGYTF.

About this clone itself: The sample carries other DNA sequences with the same CDR3. This chain connects TRBV7-9 to TRBJ2-5; D is perhaps TRBD2 (5 bases). The CDR3 has 14 residues. With 4 bases removed from V and 3 bases from J, the gap between germline ends came to 12 bases. CDR1 SEHNR and CDR2 FQNEAQ come from the germline V gene (reference sequence). The CDR3 bases are TGTGCCAGCAGCTCCACCTCCGGGGAAGAGACCCAGTACTTC. It translates to CASSSTSGEETQYF.

The chain is built from TRBV7-8 and TRBJ1-4; tentative D call: TRBD1 (6 bases). V lost 5 bases to trimming and J lost 4 bases, with 11 bases between them. The CDR3 has 14 amino acids. The germline CDR1 and CDR2 sequences are SGHVS and FQNEAQ. The CDR3 sequence is CASSPGQLNEKLFF. CDR3 DNA sequence: TGTGCCAGCAGCCCCGGACAGCTTAATGAAAAACTGTTTTTT.

The V gene is TRBV10-2, the J gene TRBJ2-6; D uncertain. CDR1 and CDR2 (germline): WSHSY, SAAADI. Trimming pared 4 bases from V and 0 bases from J, leaving 10 bases between. CDR3 length: 16 amino acids. This CDR3 is CASSVPDSSGANVLTF. CDR3 DNA: TGCGCCAGCAGTGTCCCGGATAGCTCTGGGGCCAACGTCCTGACTTTC.

The rearrangement joins TRBV28 to TRBJ1-4, with TRBD1 matching over 7 bases. V lost 8 bases and J lost 8; bases outside the gene matches: 8. The CDR3 spans 13 residues. Germline V gives CDR1 MDHEN, CDR2 SYDVKM. CDR3 amino acids: CASRQGVGEKLFF. The CDR3 DNA is TGTGCCAGCCGACAGGGTGTCGGCGAAAAACTGTTTTTT.

J is TRBJ2-7 and V is TRBV5-4; tentatively, D is TRBD1 (5 bases). Trimming pared 2 bases from V and 3 bases from J, leaving 12 bases between. CDR1 and CDR2 (germline): SGHNT, YYREEE (reference sequence). The CDR3 totals 14 residues. CDR3 nucleotides: TGTGCCAGCAGCTTACCAGGGAAGGACTACGAGCAGTACTTC. This gives the protein CASSLPGKDYEQYF.

Only one count was recorded for this clone. The J gene is TRBJ1-2, the V gene TRBV9, with 7 bases fitting TRBD1. The length of the CDR3 is 18 residues. Germline CDR1 and CDR2: SGDLS and YYNGEE. The V gene end was trimmed by 3 bases and the J gene end by 3 bases; junction bases not matched to a gene: 17. The DNA of the CDR3 is TGTGCCAGCAGCGCGACCGGGACAGTGTGGGGCGCTGACTATGGCTACACCTTC. It encodes CASSATGTVWGADYGYTF.

V gene TRBV19 combines with J gene TRBJ1-1; tentative D call: TRBD1 (5 bases). The germline V gene encodes CDR1 LNHDA and CDR2 SQIVND (reference sequence). The CDR3 length is 14 residues. V shed 3 bases and J shed 0 bases, with 8 bases lying between them. The CDR3 region is CASSIIGVNTEAFF. The CDR3 region has the DNA TGTGCCAGTAGTATTATAGGGGTGAACACTGAAGCTTTCTTT. Looking up the rest from reference TRBV19 and TRBJ1-1 gives the full variable domain: DGGITQSPKYLFRKEGQNVTLSCEQNLNHDAMYWYRQDPGQGLRLIYYSQIVNDFQKGDIAEGYSVSREKKESFPLTVTSAQKNPTAFYLCASSIIGVNTEAFFGQGTRLTVV.

The rearrangement links TRBV27 to TRBJ1-5; 7 nucleotides match TRBD1. Germline CDR1 and CDR2: MNHEY and SMNVEV (reference sequence). V lost 5 bases, J lost 2 bases, and 3 bases stayed unmatched. This CDR3 region has 14 residues. CDR3 protein: CASSRQGGNQPQHF. The DNA for the CDR3 is TGTGCCAGCAGTAGACAGGGAGGCAATCAGCCCCAGCATTTT.

This chain links TRBV5-1 with TRBJ2-1; D is unclear. CDR1 is SGHRS and CDR2 is YFSETQ in the germline V gene. The germline V and J ends were trimmed by 1 base and 8 bases, with 4 bases remaining between them. The length of the CDR3 is 11 residues. The CDR3 protein is CASSLLDEQFF. Here the CDR3 DNA reads TGCGCCAGCAGCTTGTTGGATGAGCAGTTCTTC.

The chain has TRBV30 and TRBJ2-7; 8 nucleotides agree with TRBD2. The CDR3 is made up of 18 amino acids. The ends lost 3 bases at V and 9 bases at J; junction bases unmatched: 25. The germline CDR1 and CDR2 sequences are GTSNPN and SVGIG (reference sequence). The CDR3 loop reads CAWRPTEALAEILRGQYF. The CDR3 coding sequence is TGTGCCTGGAGGCCGACAGAGGCACTAGCGGAAATCCTACGAGGGCAGTACTTC.

V and J are TRBV7-8 and TRBJ1-5; no clear D gene. Germline V gene data show CDR1 as SGHVS and CDR2 as FQNEAQ. V was clipped by 0 bases and J by 5 bases, with 2 bases between them. The length of the CDR3 is 12 residues. The CDR3 DNA sequence: TGTGCCAGCAGCTTAGCGGATCAGCCCCAGCATTTT. Its protein is CASSLADQPQHF.

This clone was observed a handful of times. The chain recombines TRBV7-9 with TRBJ1-1; no clear D gene. V lost 4 bases and J 3 bases, leaving 15 bases between the germline ends. CDR3 length: 15 residues. Germline V gives CDR1 SEHNR, CDR2 FQNEAQ (reference sequence). CDR3 region: CASSSGPVGYTEAFF. In DNA, the CDR3 is TGTGCCAGCAGCTCGGGCCCTGTGGGATACACTGAAGCTTTCTTT.

The chain combines TRBV5-1 with TRBJ2-1; 11 bases map to TRBD2. Germline trimming cut 4 bases from V and 1 base from J; bases unmatched to any gene: 13. Per germline, CDR1 SGHRS and CDR2 YFSETQ. CDR3 length equals 19 residues. CDR3 coding DNA: TGCGCCAGCAGCCCCGGACTAGCGGGCACAGGCCAGTCCTACAATGAGCAGTTCTTC. As protein: CASSPGLAGTGQSYNEQFF.

The J gene is TRBJ2-3, the V gene TRBV25-1; D is perhaps TRBD1 (6 bases). This CDR3 region has 15 residues. Germline CDR1 is MGHDK and CDR2 is SYGVNS. V was trimmed by 0 bases and J by 4 bases, leaving 11 bases between them. CDR3 loop: CASSEYTGNSDTQYF. Here the CDR3 DNA reads TGTGCCAGCAGTGAATACACAGGGAATTCAGATACGCAGTATTTT.

The chain combines TRBV19 with TRBJ2-5, with 8 nucleotides matching TRBD2. The germline CDR1 and CDR2 sequences are LNHDA and SQIVND (reference sequence). The V and J ends lost 5 bases and 10 bases, in that order; junction bases with no gene match: 9. This CDR3 is built from 13 residues. CDR3 nucleotides: TGTGCCAGTAGTGTCCCGGGGCTAGCGGGCCAGTACTTC. This codes for CASSVPGLAGQYF.

The chain links TRBV6-1 to TRBJ2-1, with 9 bases aligning to TRBD1. This CDR3 comprises 14 residues. Trimming took 6 bases from V and 8 from J; bases not matched to a gene: 8. From germline, CDR1 is MNHNS and CDR2 SASEGT. The CDR3 region is CASSTGTGSHEQFF. The CDR3 region has the DNA TGTGCCAGCAGCACCGGGACAGGGTCCCATGAGCAGTTCTTC.

V and J are TRBV4-1 and TRBJ2-1; D may be TRBD2 (5 bases). This CDR3 has 15 amino acids. Germline CDR1 is MGHRA and CDR2 is YSYEKL. Between the trimmed V and J ends, which lost 4 bases and 2 bases, there was a span of 12 bases. The CDR3 loop reads CASSPPQRPYNEQFF. The CDR3 DNA follows: TGCGCCAGCAGCCCCCCGCAGCGGCCCTACAATGAGCAGTTCTTC.

This chain connects TRBV7-9 to TRBJ2-7; D may correspond to TRBD1 or TRBD2 (5 bases each). The CDR3 contains 14 residues. Germline V gene lookup returns CDR1 SEHNR and CDR2 FQNEAQ (reference sequence). The V end lost 1 base, the J end lost 5 bases, and 12 bases lay between the germline ends. CDR3 in DNA: TGTGCCAGCAGCTTAGGGGGGTCCTCGGACGAGCAGTACTTC. Translation: CASSLGGSSDEQYF.

Concerning this clone itself: Other DNA sequences from this sample encode an identical CDR3 as well. The gene calls are TRBV7-9 and TRBJ2-7; D is unclear. V was shortened by 2 bases and J by 1 base, with 9 bases between the two germline ends. This CDR3 region has 14 residues. The germline CDR1 and CDR2 sequences are SEHNR and FQNEAQ (reference sequence). CDR3 nucleotides: TGTGCCAGCAGCTTATCGGGCTCATCCTACGAGCAGTACTTC. This encodes CASSLSGSSYEQYF.

CDR3 protein: CASSAGTSGKTDTQYF. Here the CDR3 DNA reads TGTGCCAGCAGTGCCGGGACTAGCGGGAAGACAGATACGCAGTATTTT. The chain combines TRBV28 with TRBJ2-3; 13 bases fit TRBD2. There are 16 residues in the CDR3. V was clipped by 5 bases and J by 3 bases; unmatched bases: 5. The germline CDR1 and CDR2 sequences are MDHEN and SYDVKM.

The chain has TRBV7-9 and TRBJ2-7; TRBD1 matches 11 bases. Looked up from germline, CDR1 is SEHNR and CDR2 is FQNEAQ (reference sequence). CDR3 length: 14 amino acids. V shed 4 bases, J shed 6 bases, and the junction held 5 bases outside the gene matches. In DNA form, the CDR3 reads TGTGCCAGCAGCTCAGGACAGGGGGCAGTCGAGCAGTACTTC. As protein: CASSSGQGAVEQYF.

The chain combines TRBV7-9 with TRBJ2-5; 8 nucleotides agree with TRBD1. Trimming removed 5 bases from V and 1 base from J; junction bases left unmatched: 9. CDR1 is SEHNR and CDR2 is FQNEAQ in the germline V gene (reference sequence). CDR3 length equals 16 residues. CDR3 DNA sequence: TGTGCCAGCAGCCCGACGGACAGGGAGATCCAAGAGACCCAGTACTTC. Amino acid sequence: CASSPTDREIQETQYF.

The V gene is TRBV7-6, the J gene TRBJ2-1; TRBD2 agrees at 8 bases. This CDR3 is 15 amino acids long. The germline gives CDR1 SGHVS, CDR2 FNYEAQ. J gave up 2 bases and V 6 bases, and 6 bases lay outside the gene matches. The chain's CDR3 is CASSGSGNPYNEQFF. The CDR3 region has the DNA TGTGCCAGCAGTGGTAGCGGGAACCCCTACAATGAGCAGTTCTTC.